One sample yielded the 15 T cell receptor beta chains listed below, sequenced in a study of cytomegalovirus exposure and HLA in healthy donors. The PCR made use of 60 Vbeta and 13 Jbeta primers. Libraries were prepared by immunoSEQ multiplex PCR; TCRdb keeps only in-frame clonotypes and omits some of them. The table records fewer than 250,000 clones, around nine tenths of them present only once. Source material: PBMCs. The receptors derive from a woman between 18 and 29 years old in good health and CMV-seronegative.

This chain links TRBV2 with TRBJ2-1, with D perhaps matching TRBD2 (5 bases). Germline CDR1 reads SNHLY; CDR2 reads FYNNEI. This CDR3 spans 14 amino acids. Trimming removed 6 bases at V and 2 bases at J, with 11 bases between. CDR3 nucleotides: TGTGCCAGCAGAAGGACTGTTGCCTACAATGAGCAGTTCTTC. As protein: CASRRTVAYNEQFF.

V gene TRBV11-2 combines with J gene TRBJ2-1, with D unresolved. V lost 1 base and J 0 bases, leaving 7 bases between the germline ends. The CDR3 is made up of 15 amino acids. Germline assignment: CDR1 SGHAT and CDR2 FQNNGV. The CDR3 here is CASSLVLSSYNEQFF. The CDR3 DNA is TGTGCCAGCAGCTTAGTCCTGAGCTCCTACAATGAGCAGTTCTTC.

This clone was found a few times. The chain links TRBV30 to TRBJ1-1; a possible D gene is TRBD1 (5 bases). Between the trimmed V and J ends, which lost 2 bases and 3 bases, there was a span of 7 bases. Germline V lookup: CDR1 GTSNPN, CDR2 SVGIG (reference sequence). The CDR3 totals 12 residues. CDR3 sequence reads: CAWSLGDTEAFF. Here the CDR3 DNA reads TGTGCCTGGAGTTTAGGGGACACTGAAGCTTTCTTT.

The CDR3 DNA sequence: TGTGCCAGCAGCCAAGGAGGGATCTCTGGGGCCAACGTCCTGACTTTC. Protein product: CASSQGGISGANVLTF. This rearrangement joins TRBV14 to TRBJ2-6; D possibly corresponds to TRBD2 (5 bases). Trimming removed 1 base from V and 0 bases from J, with 7 bases in between. Germline V gene lookup returns CDR1 SGHDN and CDR2 FVKESK. This CDR3 contains 16 residues.

In this sample, this clone turned up a few times. The gene calls are TRBV6-6 and TRBJ2-3, with a tentative D call TRBD1 (7 bases). Germline assignment: CDR1 MNHNY and CDR2 SVGAGI (reference sequence). The CDR3 is 16 amino acids. Trimming stripped 5 bases from V and 1 base from J, with 16 bases between. The CDR3 DNA follows: TGTGCCAGCAGTCCCAGGGGGGCTTGGGGCACAGATACGCAGTATTTT. Amino acids: CASSPRGAWGTDTQYF.

This sequence joins TRBV27 and TRBJ2-3, with D perhaps matching TRBD2 (6 bases). Trimming left V 3 bases short and J 5 bases short, with 15 bases between. Germline lookup yields CDR1 MNHEY and CDR2 SMNVEV (reference sequence). The CDR3 is 15 amino acids. The CDR3, as DNA: TGTGCCAGCAGTTTCGGGACTCCCGTGGGAGATACGCAGTATTTT. Translation gives CASSFGTPVGDTQYF.

This chain links TRBV5-4 with TRBJ2-4, with a possible D match to TRBD2 (6 bases). This CDR3 spans 17 amino acids. The V end lost 3 bases, the J end lost 0 bases, and 16 bases lay between the germline ends. Germline V gene sequence: CDR1 SGHNT, CDR2 YYREEE (reference sequence). The CDR3, as DNA: TGTGCCAGCAGCTCCGCCGGGAGCACGGTAGCCAAAAACATTCAGTACTTC. It specifies CASSSAGSTVAKNIQYF.

This rearrangement joins TRBV28 to TRBJ1-5; 8 positions agree with TRBD1. V shed 5 bases, J shed 3 bases, and the junction held 9 bases outside the gene matches. The CDR3 has 16 amino acids. CDR1 and CDR2 (germline): MDHEN, SYDVKM. The CDR3 here is CASSPPQGADNQPQHF. CDR3 DNA sequence: TGTGCCAGCAGTCCCCCGCAGGGGGCGGACAATCAGCCCCAGCATTTT.

The chain uses TRBV18 and TRBJ1-3, with 8 bases fitting TRBD1. Germline loops: CDR1 KGHSH, CDR2 LQKENI. V lost 3 bases and J lost 4; bases outside the gene matches: 11. CDR3 size: 17 residues. The CDR3 coding sequence is TGTGCCAGCTCACCGGAGACAGGGGTGCTGGGAGGAAACACCATATATTTT. It specifies CASSPETGVLGGNTIYF. The full variable domain, in which reference TRBV18 and TRBJ1-3 provide the parts outside the CDR3, is NAGVMQNPRHLVRRRGQEARLRCSPMKGHSHVYWYRQLPEEGLKFMVYLQKENIIDESGMPKERFSAEFPKEGPSILRIQQVVRGDSAAYFCASSPETGVLGGNTIYFGEGSWLTVV.

The chain links TRBV9 to TRBJ2-5; TRBD2 matches 9 bases. The CDR3 extends over 18 amino acids. Germline values: CDR1 SGDLS, CDR2 YYNGEE. Unmatched junction bases numbered 14, after V lost 0 bases and J lost 5 bases. The CDR3 coding sequence is TGTGCCAGCAGCGTAGGAATTAGCGGGAGTGAAAGTTTGGAGACCCAGTACTTC. It codes for CASSVGISGSESLETQYF.

Turning to this clone: Other nucleotide sequences from this sample produce the same CDR3. The gene calls are TRBV6-1 and TRBJ1-2; 7 bases agree with TRBD1. The CDR3 sequence is 13 residues long. Germline V gene sequence: CDR1 MNHNS, CDR2 SASEGT. J lost 3 bases, V lost 3 bases, and 1 base had no gene match. This chain's CDR3 is CASSETGYYGYTF. DNA of the CDR3: TGTGCCAGCAGTGAGACAGGGTACTATGGCTACACCTTC.

This chain uses TRBV30 with TRBJ2-1; D might be TRBD1 (5 bases). CDR1 is GTSNPN, CDR2 SVGIG, per germline (reference sequence). This CDR3 contains 12 residues. V was shortened by 8 bases and J by 8 bases, with 16 bases between the two germline ends. The CDR3 nucleotides are TGTGCCGGCCAGGACCTCAGGGATGAGCAGTTCTTC. Protein sequence: CAGQDLRDEQFF. The entire variable domain, with the rest obtained from reference TRBV30 and TRBJ2-1, is as follows: SQTIHQWPATLVQPVGSPLSLECTVEGTSNPNLYWYRQAAGRGLQLLFYSVGIGQISSEVPQNLSASRPQDRQFILSSKKLLLSDSGFYLCAGQDLRDEQFFGPGTRLTVL.

The chain combines TRBV6-5 with TRBJ2-7, with TRBD2 identical over 7 bases. The CDR3 is 15 amino acids. V dropped 8 bases and J dropped 2; count of bases not matched to a gene: 12. The germline V gene has CDR1 MNHEY and CDR2 SVGAGI. This CDR3 reads CASGPQYGLAYEQYF. The CDR3, as DNA: TGTGCCAGCGGGCCGCAATATGGACTAGCCTACGAGCAGTACTTC.

J is TRBJ1-6 and V is TRBV18, with D maybe TRBD1 (5 bases). CDR3 size: 15 residues. Germline loops: CDR1 KGHSH, CDR2 LQKENI. The ends were cut back, 4 bases at V and 5 bases at J, with 12 bases in the middle. This CDR3 reads CASSLMTENNSPLHF. CDR3 nucleotide sequence: TGTGCCAGCTCACTTATGACAGAAAATAATTCACCCCTCCACTTT. The full variable domain, rest sourced from reference TRBV18 and TRBJ1-6, is NAGVMQNPRHLVRRRGQEARLRCSPMKGHSHVYWYRQLPEEGLKFMVYLQKENIIDESGMPKERFSAEFPKEGPSILRIQQVVRGDSAAYFCASSLMTENNSPLHFGNGTRLTVT.

The chain joins TRBV30 to TRBJ2-3, with 10 positions matching TRBD2. The germline V gene has CDR1 GTSNPN and CDR2 SVGIG (reference sequence). The CDR3 spans 14 residues. After removal of 0 bases from V and 13 bases from J, the junction contained 10 bases not matched to a gene. DNA for the CDR3: TGTGCCTGGAGTGTACTGGGAGCGGGAGGGAGAGAGTATTTT. It yields the protein CAWSVLGAGGREYF.